Presented here are 7 T cell receptor beta chains from one specimen sequenced in a study of T cells in Graves' hyperthyroidism and ophthalmopathy. Amplification yielded TCR beta CDR3 regions, with RNA transcripts as the source. A set of HTBI primers served as the primers for a first-round RT-PCR of the TCR CDR3. From the multiplex PCR reads, TCRdb called clonotypes with MiXCR, one entry per CDR3 protein. This sample has fewer than 350,000 distinct CDR3 sequences; about an eighth occur once, and the top ten carry roughly 7.5%. The sample was blood. The receptors shown here come from a woman aged 25-40 years with Graves' hyperthyroidism that later progressed to Graves' ophthalmopathy.

At least ten counts were recorded for this clonotype. This chain joins TRBV3-1 and TRBJ2-5; D unclear. V lost 2 bases, J lost 1 base, and 11 bases lay in between. Germline loops: CDR1 LGHDT, CDR2 YNNKEL (reference sequence). The CDR3 contains 15 residues. The CDR3 DNA follows: TGTGCCAGCAGCCAAATTCAGGATCCCCAAGAGACCCAGTACTTC. Translating gives CASSQIQDPQETQYF.

This clonotype was seen ten or more times. The rearrangement uses TRBV5-6 and TRBJ2-3, with TRBD2 matching 13 bases. Per germline, CDR1 SGHDT and CDR2 YYEEEE. The J segment lost 0 bases and the V segment lost 2 bases, leaving 6 bases of the junction unmatched. The CDR3 totals 18 residues. This chain's CDR3 is CASSLLAGGKGSTDTQYF. In nucleotides, the CDR3 is TGTGCCAGCAGCTTACTAGCGGGAGGGAAGGGTAGCACAGATACGCAGTATTTT.

This clonotype was detected a few times. The chain uses TRBV29-1 and TRBJ2-3; TRBD1 or TRBD2 may be the D gene (5 bases each). Trimming stripped 7 bases from V and 6 bases from J, with 8 bases between. Germline lookup yields CDR1 SQVTM and CDR2 ANQGSEA. This CDR3 has 10 residues. The CDR3 protein is CSAWGDTQYF. In DNA, the CDR3 is TGCAGCGCCTGGGGGGATACGCAGTATTTT.

This clonotype was counted many times. The rearrangement uses TRBV11-3 and TRBJ2-3; 8 nucleotides line up with TRBD2. Germline CDR1 is SGHNT and CDR2 is YENEEA. Trimming removed 0 bases from V and 4 bases from J; junction bases left unmatched: 12. This CDR3 region has 18 residues. The CDR3 reads CASSLDRCPGGPPDTQYF. CDR3 DNA sequence: TGTGCCAGCAGCTTAGATCGGTGTCCGGGAGGGCCCCCAGATACGCAGTATTTT.

This clonotype showed up many times. The V and J genes are TRBV9 and TRBJ2-7, with no clear D. V was trimmed by 0 bases and J by 0 bases, leaving 7 bases between them. This CDR3 spans 14 amino acids. Germline values: CDR1 SGDLS, CDR2 YYNGEE. The CDR3 here is CASSVGTDSYEQYF. As DNA, the CDR3 is TGTGCCAGCAGCGTAGGCACCGACTCCTACGAGCAGTACTTC.

This clonotype was counted at least ten times. CDR3 nucleotides: TGTGCCAGCAGTTTAGGGTTCCAGATCTACGAGCAGTACTTC. Protein product: CASSLGFQIYEQYF. This chain joins TRBV12-3 or TRBV12-4 and TRBJ2-7, with no clear D. This CDR3 spans 14 amino acids. Trimming removed 1 base from V and 3 bases from J, with 10 bases in between.

This sequence joins TRBV5-5 and TRBJ2-1, with D possibly being TRBD2 (5 bases). CDR1 and CDR2 from the germline V gene are SGHKS and YYEKEE (reference sequence). The CDR3 is 13 residues long. The V gene lost 0 bases and the J gene lost 9 bases, with 10 bases spanning the gap. The CDR3 sequence: CASSLEPAGEQFF. The CDR3 DNA reads as TGTGCCAGCAGCTTGGAGCCGGCGGGTGAGCAGTTCTTC.